Below are 11 T cell receptor beta chains sequenced from a single sample in a study of tumor-infiltrating lymphocytes in primary liver carcinoma. Unsorted bulk tissue (roughly 19-31 mg) underwent RNA and DNA co-extraction. Production of TCR beta cDNA used approximately 0.55 ug total RNA together with a constant-region primer. Investigators got TCR beta libraries out of three nested multiplex PCR rounds, done with slightly modified ARM-PCR. The first two PCR rounds used TRBV1-TRBV30 primers with a Cbeta primer, nine to eleven cycles each. TCRdb ran MiXCR on the multiplex PCR reads and lists one entry per CDR3 protein. The data show 95,000 to 100,000 distinct CDR3 sequences, around 66% seen once. The sequenced sample consisted of liver tumor tissue from sampling region 2. Subset meaning: tumor region T2, inferior pole. These receptors originate from a woman aged 55-69 years with primary liver carcinoma and hepatitis B virus infection.

This clonotype has ten or more counts. V usage is TRBV29-1 and J usage is TRBJ2-2; TRBD1 might be the D (6 bases). The CDR3 is made up of 13 amino acids. CDR1 and CDR2 from the germline V gene are SQVTM and ANQGSEA. V was shortened by 3 bases and J by 6 bases, with 11 bases between the two germline ends. The CDR3 is CSVDVPGAGELFF. CDR3 DNA: TGCAGCGTTGATGTCCCAGGGGCCGGGGAGCTGTTTTTT.

A remark on this clonotype: A read error may account for a junction end that differs from germline. This rearrangement joins TRBV7-9 to TRBJ2-7; TRBD1 is a possible D gene (6 bases). CDR3 size: 14 residues. Germline loops: CDR1 SEHNR, CDR2 FQNEAQ (reference sequence). This chain's CDR3 is CASSLQLQGSERYF. Written as DNA, the CDR3 is TGTGCCAGCAGCCTTCAATTACAGGGCTCCGAGCGGTACTTC.

As concerns this clonotype: Lacking the conserved final phenylalanine or tryptophan, this CDR3 likely reflects a read error. The DNA is left out, because the CDR3 cannot be placed on it with certainty; the CDR3 is given as TCRdb lists it. This chain joins TRBV11-3 and TRBJ2-1; the D call in the table, TRBD2, was not verified against the DNA. CDR1 and CDR2 from the germline V gene are SGHNT and YENEEA. The CDR3 is 19 amino acids long, termini counted. This CDR3 is CASSAGQGGLAGGFNELFL.

This clonotype appeared many times. The chain is built from TRBV12-3 or TRBV12-4 and TRBJ1-1, with TRBD1 matching 7 bases. V gave up 3 bases and J gave up 6 bases; unmatched junction bases: 10. The CDR3 consists of 15 residues. The CDR3 reads CASSFTTGARAEAFF. DNA for the CDR3: TGTGCCAGCAGTTTTACAACAGGGGCGAGGGCTGAAGCTTTCTTT.

Ten or more counts support this clonotype. The chain is built from TRBV30 and TRBJ2-3; the match to TRBD2 covers 13 bases. The CDR3 is 21 residues long. Trimming removed 1 base from V and 4 bases from J; junction bases left unmatched: 20. The germline V gene encodes CDR1 GTSNPN and CDR2 SVGIG (reference sequence). The CDR3 reads CAWSGDLGLAGRRGAPDTQYF. CDR3 in DNA: TGTGCCTGGAGTGGAGATCTGGGACTAGCGGGACGACGAGGGGCCCCAGATACGCAGTATTTT.

The chain combines TRBV4-2 with TRBJ2-3; a weak D match, TRBD2 (6 bases). This CDR3 region has 15 residues. V was shortened by 4 bases and J by 7 bases, with 18 bases between the two germline ends. Germline V gives CDR1 LGHNA, CDR2 YNFKEQ. CDR3 amino acids: CASSPVAEGAYTQYF. CDR3 nucleotide sequence: TGTGCCAGCAGCCCGGTAGCGGAGGGAGCATATACGCAGTATTTT.

V usage is TRBV7-9 and J usage is TRBJ2-7; D may be TRBD1 or TRBD2 (5 bases each). The CDR3 runs 14 residues. Trimming cost V 4 bases and J 3 bases, with 13 bases left between them. CDR1 and CDR2 (germline): SEHNR, FQNEAQ (reference sequence). In DNA form, the CDR3 reads TGTGCCAGCAGCTACTGGACTGGGGGCTACGAGCAGTACTTC. This gives the protein CASSYWTGGYEQYF.

This chain uses TRBV18 with TRBJ2-1; 11 bases line up with TRBD2. The V and J ends lost 0 bases and 6 bases, in that order; junction bases with no gene match: 4. Germline V gene data show CDR1 as KGHSH and CDR2 as LQKENI. The CDR3 runs 16 residues. DNA for the CDR3: TGTGCCAGCTCACCACCAGGAGGGACTAGCGGCAATGAGCAGTTCTTC. This gives the protein CASSPPGGTSGNEQFF.

V usage is TRBV25-1 and J usage is TRBJ1-2; perhaps TRBD1 as D (5 bases). Trimming pared 3 bases from V and 1 base from J, leaving 18 bases between. Germline V gene data show CDR1 as MGHDK and CDR2 as SYGVNS. The length of the CDR3 is 17 residues. The CDR3 spells CASSEDYGSGLNYGYTF. The CDR3 nucleotides are TGTGCCAGCAGTGAGGATTACGGGTCAGGGCTTAACTATGGCTACACCTTC.

The CDR3 region is CASSPGLAGGNTYEQYF. In nucleotides, the CDR3 is TGTGCCAGCAGTCCGGGACTAGCGGGGGGGAATACTTACGAGCAGTACTTC. V gene TRBV2 combines with J gene TRBJ2-7; TRBD2 matches at 16 bases. V was clipped by 5 bases and J by 4 bases; unmatched bases: 8. This CDR3 comprises 17 residues. The germline V gene encodes CDR1 SNHLY and CDR2 FYNNEI.

With regard to this clonotype: A read error may be the cause here, since a much bigger clone is one base away. This rearrangement joins TRBV5-4 to TRBJ2-3; 9 nucleotides agree with TRBD2. Germline loops: CDR1 SGHNT, CDR2 YYREEE (reference sequence). This CDR3 has 17 amino acids. CDR3 sequence: CANSLGPSGTDTDTQYF. The CDR3 region has the DNA TGTGCCAACAGCTTGGGGCCTAGCGGGACCGACACAGATACGCAGTATTTT.